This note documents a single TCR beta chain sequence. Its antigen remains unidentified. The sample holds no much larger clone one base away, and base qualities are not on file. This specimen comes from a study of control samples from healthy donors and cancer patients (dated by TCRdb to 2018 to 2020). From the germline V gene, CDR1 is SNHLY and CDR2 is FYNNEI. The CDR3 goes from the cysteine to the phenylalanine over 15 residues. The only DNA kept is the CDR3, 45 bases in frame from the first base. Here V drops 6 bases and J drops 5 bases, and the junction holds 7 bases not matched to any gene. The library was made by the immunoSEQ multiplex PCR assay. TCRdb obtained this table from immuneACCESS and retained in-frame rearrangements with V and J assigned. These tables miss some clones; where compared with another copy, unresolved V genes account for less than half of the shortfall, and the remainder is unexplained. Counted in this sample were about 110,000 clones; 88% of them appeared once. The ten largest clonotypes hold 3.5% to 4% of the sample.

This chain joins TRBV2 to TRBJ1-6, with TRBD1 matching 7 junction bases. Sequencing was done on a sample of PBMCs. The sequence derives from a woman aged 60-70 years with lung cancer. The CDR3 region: CASRVQGQDNSPLHF. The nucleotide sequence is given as TGTGCCAGCAGGGTACAGGGGCAGGATAATTCACCCCTCCACTTT.